This T cell receptor (beta chain) is from a study of cytomegalovirus exposure and HLA in healthy donors. Study-level information: The same platform was used for the roughly 120 validation repertoires as for the 650 to 800 first-cohort repertoires, as reported in a later analysis.

V lost 2 bases, J lost 6 bases, and 11 bases lay in between. Germline lookup yields CDR1 SGHTS and CDR2 YDEGEE. The CDR3 length is 13 residues. Broader study findings: Reports described diagnosis of cytomegalovirus status by the classifier as highly specific and sensitive. Subsequent analysis revealed that first-cohort TCR clusters tended to co-occur in the roughly 120 validation repertoires.

For this clone: Its antigen is undetermined.

The repertoire was sequenced with immunoSEQ multiplex PCR; TCRdb's copy has only in-frame clones and lacks some. In the table there are around 58,000 clones, roughly 90% of which are singletons. This sequence joins TRBV5-8 and TRBJ1-2; weak D call: TRBD1 (5 bases). The TCR comes from a young woman in good health and CMV-seronegative. Sequences were obtained from PBMCs. In DNA form, the CDR3 reads TGTGCCAGCAGCTTTGGGACTAGAAATGGCTACACCTTC. Protein: CASSFGTRNGYTF.